The clone carrying this T cell receptor (beta chain) was seen only a few times. Template switching added a universal primer site; cDNA carried unique molecular identifiers. TCRdb re-called the 5' RACE reads with MiXCR, one entry per CDR3 protein. The sample includes 570,000 or so distinct CDR3 sequences, 7.5% to 10% of them seen just once. The sample originates from a study of identical twins. There are 15 residues in the CDR3. V lost 3 bases, J lost 1 base, and 8 bases lay in between. Looked up from germline, CDR1 is SGHRS and CDR2 is YFSETQ. The same sample was also used in a study of yellow fever vaccine responses in identical twins.

Sequenced input: PBMCs. The genes are TRBV5-1 and TRBJ2-6, with a possible D match to TRBD1 (5 bases). The receptor's source is a woman between 18 and 30 years old in good health. The chain's CDR3 is CASSYGQSGANVLTF. As DNA, the CDR3 is TGCGCCAGCAGCTATGGACAATCTGGGGCCAACGTCCTGACTTTC.